This T cell receptor (beta chain) was captured by sequencing in a study of blood T cell repertoires in COVID-19. Using immunoSEQ multiplex PCR, the repertoire was profiled, and TCRdb retains in-frame clones only, with some absent. Altogether a few hundred thousand clones are present, around 89% being singletons, with the ten largest covering 2.5% to 3.5%. V was pared by 6 bases and J by 7 bases, with 6 bases of the junction left unmatched. The CDR3 has 15 residues. Per the germline V gene, CDR1 is SEHNR and CDR2 is FQNEAQ (reference sequence). Source material: peripheral blood. The receptor comes from a woman aged 30 to 39 with COVID-19, enrolled during active disease. This rearrangement joins TRBV7-9 to TRBJ1-6; 10 nucleotides agree with TRBD1. The CDR3 loop is CASSLTGQGNSPLHF. DNA of the CDR3: TGTGCCAGCAGTCTGACGGGACAGGGGAATTCACCCCTCCACTTT.